What follows are 19 T cell receptor beta chains derived from one specimen sequenced in a study of OX40 agonist ivuxolimab in advanced cancers. Some clones are missing from TCRdb's copy, which holds only in-frame ones; the method was immunoSEQ multiplex PCR. The table records roughly 51,000 clones, roughly 91% of them present only once. The specimen comprised CD4+ or CD8+ T cells sorted from blood, sampled in a trial of the OX40 agonist ivuxolimab. These receptors came from an adult with an advanced solid tumor such as melanoma, head and neck, liver or kidney cancer.

The genes are TRBV6-5 and TRBJ1-1; TRBD1 is a possible D gene (5 bases). The V gene lost 2 bases and the J gene lost 1 base, with 11 bases spanning the gap. The CDR3 runs 15 residues. Germline CDR1 and CDR2: MNHEY and SVGAGI. CDR3: CASSYTGRQNTEAFF. Written as DNA, the CDR3 is TGTGCCAGCAGTTACACGGGACGGCAGAACACTGAAGCTTTCTTT.

The chain links TRBV11-3 to TRBJ2-3; D unresolved. The CDR3 length is 13 residues. CDR1 and CDR2 (germline): SGHNT, YENEEA. Trimming removed 5 bases from V and 4 bases from J, with 10 bases in between. This CDR3 reads CASSPIGADTQYF. DNA for the CDR3: TGTGCCAGCAGCCCAATAGGCGCAGATACGCAGTATTTT.

The V and J genes are TRBV21-1 and TRBJ1-5. TRBV21-1 is shown as a pseudogene. The length of the CDR3 is 14 residues. This chain's CDR3 is CASSSRTVVLVQHF. CDR3 nucleotide sequence: TGTGCCAGCAGCTCGCGGACCGTTGTTTTGGTCCAGCATTTT.

This chain joins TRBV5-1 and TRBJ1-1; maybe TRBD1 (5 bases). This CDR3 region has 14 residues. Germline V gene sequence: CDR1 SGHRS, CDR2 YFSETQ. Trimming pared 9 bases from V and 1 base from J, leaving 16 bases between. CDR3 DNA: TGCGCCACCGGTCCGGGACCCACGAACACTGAAGCTTTCTTT. This gives the protein CATGPGPTNTEAFF.

This chain uses TRBV6-1 with TRBJ2-3; D possibly corresponds to TRBD2 (6 bases). This CDR3 has 15 residues. The ends were cut back, 5 bases at V and 5 bases at J, with 17 bases in the middle. Germline V gene data show CDR1 as MNHNS and CDR2 as SASEGT. The CDR3 is CASSPRTTNIDTQYF. In DNA form, the CDR3 reads TGTGCCAGCAGTCCCCGGACTACAAATATAGATACGCAGTATTTT.

V gene TRBV27 combines with J gene TRBJ2-5; perhaps TRBD1 as D (5 bases). The CDR3 is made up of 15 amino acids. The V end was cut by 5 bases, the J end by 4 bases, with 17 bases between. The germline V gene encodes CDR1 MNHEY and CDR2 SMNVEV (reference sequence). The CDR3 spells CASSILKGIGETQYF. The CDR3, as DNA: TGTGCCAGCAGTATCCTCAAGGGGATTGGAGAGACCCAGTACTTC.

The chain's CDR3 is CASSLTTRNQPQHF. CDR3 sequence (DNA): TGTGCCAGCAGTTTAACGACCCGAAATCAGCCCCAGCATTTT. J is TRBJ1-5 and V is TRBV28; D is unresolved. The CDR3 is 14 residues long. Germline V gene data show CDR1 as MDHEN and CDR2 as SYDVKM. The V end lost 2 bases, the J end lost 4 bases, and 9 bases lay between the germline ends. The entire variable domain, with the rest obtained from reference TRBV28 and TRBJ1-5, is as follows: DVKVTQSSRYLVKRTGEKVFLECVQDMDHENMFWYRQDPGLGLRLIYFSYDVKMKEKGDIPEGYSVSREKKERFSLILESASTNQTSMYLCASSLTTRNQPQHFGDGTRLSIL.

J is TRBJ2-5 and V is TRBV5-1; no reliable D call. The DNA end is more similar to TRBJ2-7, so the J call may be wrong. The CDR3 has 15 residues. Per the germline V gene, CDR1 is SGHRS and CDR2 is YFSETQ. The DNA for the CDR3 is TGCGCCAGCAGCTTGGGTGCAAAAACATCCTACGAGCAGTACTTC. Its protein product is CASSLGAKTSYEQYF.

By proportion, this clone is medium-sized. This sequence joins TRBV5-1 and TRBJ1-1, with TRBD1 matching 10 bases. The germline V gene encodes CDR1 SGHRS and CDR2 YFSETQ. V was clipped by 4 bases and J by 4 bases; unmatched bases: 10. The CDR3 consists of 16 residues. In DNA form, the CDR3 reads TGCGCCAGCAGCAGGGGGACAGGGGCTGGCGTCACTGAAGCTTTCTTT. Translated: CASSRGTGAGVTEAFF.

The chain employs TRBV6-5 and TRBJ2-6, with D possibly TRBD1 on 5 matching bases. V was shortened by 5 bases and J by 12 bases, with 14 bases between the two germline ends. This CDR3 comprises 13 residues. CDR1 is MNHEY and CDR2 is SVGAGI in the germline V gene. This chain's CDR3 is CASSEDKARVLTF. CDR3 nucleotides: TGTGCCAGCAGTGAGGACAAGGCGCGCGTCCTGACTTTC.

J is TRBJ2-5 and V is TRBV9, with D possibly matching TRBD2 (6 bases). Deletions cut 0 bases from V and 4 bases from J, with 13 bases between. The length of the CDR3 is 15 residues. CDR1 and CDR2 (germline): SGDLS, YYNGEE. CDR3 coding DNA: TGTGCCAGCAGCGTAGGCGGTGCCGGGGGAGAGACCCAGTACTTC. Residues: CASSVGGAGGETQYF.

CDR3 nucleotides: TGCGCCAGCAGCTTGCGAACTAGCGGGAGTCAAAGGGAGTATTTT. This gives the protein CASSLRTSGSQREYF. This rearrangement joins TRBV5-1 to TRBJ2-3, with TRBD2 matching over 11 bases. CDR3 size: 15 residues. Per the germline V gene, CDR1 is SGHRS and CDR2 is YFSETQ. V dropped 1 base and J dropped 13; count of bases not matched to a gene: 11.

The chain uses TRBV19 and TRBJ1-1, with D tentatively TRBD1 (6 bases). The ends were cut back, 1 base at V and 4 bases at J, with 10 bases in the middle. Germline CDR1 reads LNHDA; CDR2 reads SQIVND (reference sequence). This CDR3 region has 14 residues. The CDR3 DNA reads TGTGCCAGTAGTATAGGGAACAGGGCCACTGAAGCTTTCTTT. It is translated as CASSIGNRATEAFF.

This clone occurred once. The chain recombines TRBV5-8 with TRBJ2-1, with 9 bases matching TRBD2. Germline CDR1 and CDR2: SGHTS and YDEGEE. The CDR3 totals 15 residues. J gave up 4 bases and V 0 bases, and 2 bases lay outside the gene matches. CDR3 DNA: TGTGCCAGCAGCTTGGGCGGGAGGGCGTACAATGAGCAGTTCTTC. Protein sequence: CASSLGGRAYNEQFF.

The rearrangement joins TRBV5-1 to TRBJ2-5; D possibly corresponds to TRBD2 (6 bases). The CDR3 has 17 residues. The germline V and J ends were trimmed by 6 bases and 0 bases, with 21 bases remaining between them. Per germline, CDR1 SGHRS and CDR2 YFSETQ. The CDR3, as DNA: TGCGCCAGCACCTCATTCGGGGGTCAAGGGGACCAAGAGACCCAGTACTTC. Its translation is CASTSFGGQGDQETQYF.

The chain joins TRBV28 to TRBJ1-2; perhaps TRBD1 as D (5 bases). V was clipped by 8 bases and J by 4 bases, with 8 bases between them. CDR1 and CDR2 (germline): MDHEN, SYDVKM. The CDR3 has 11 amino acids. CDR3: CASSTAYGYTF. The CDR3 nucleotides are TGTGCCAGCTCGACAGCCTATGGCTACACCTTC.

The chain uses TRBV9 and TRBJ2-6; no definite D call. The CDR3 extends over 14 amino acids. V lost 0 bases and J 2 bases, leaving 3 bases between the germline ends. CDR1 and CDR2 from the germline V gene are SGDLS and YYNGEE. CDR3 sequence: CASSVVPGANVLTF. CDR3 sequence (DNA): TGTGCCAGCAGCGTAGTCCCTGGGGCCAACGTCCTGACTTTC.

CDR3 residues: CASRPGLAGGEETQYF. The CDR3, as DNA: TGTGCCAGCAGGCCGGGACTAGCGGGGGGGGAAGAGACCCAGTACTTC. The chain combines TRBV5-4 with TRBJ2-5; 16 bases map to TRBD2. The CDR3 sequence is 16 residues long. Germline V gene sequence: CDR1 SGHNT, CDR2 YYREEE (reference sequence). The trim removed 5 bases at V and 3 bases at J, leaving 4 bases unmatched.

The chain is built from TRBV11-2 and TRBJ1-1; D not resolved. This CDR3 has 13 residues. The germline CDR1 and CDR2 sequences are SGHAT and FQNNGV. V was clipped by 1 base and J by 1 base, with 4 bases between them. The chain's CDR3 is CASSLGQNTEAFF. Here the CDR3 DNA reads TGTGCCAGCAGCTTAGGGCAGAACACTGAAGCTTTCTTT.